This T cell receptor beta chain was captured in a study of blood T cell repertoires in COVID-19 (dated by TCRdb to 2020 to 2021). Regarding the complete study: Collaborator samples came from the United States, Italy and Spain and covered acute and convalescent phases of COVID-19. Where available, HLA class I and class II types were taken from metadata supplied by the sample provider and were not determined by assay-based typing. The prospective study material was composed of cDNA or gDNA derived from T cells, B-cell-depleted T cells, or PBMCs. Samples were obtained from the ongoing ImmuneRACE study (first 160 participants) and from 1,254 subjects provided by 6 global collaborators. A freely available public database, intended as a resource for researchers studying the immune response to SARS-CoV-2, is where the repertoires were released. The dataset comprised deeply sampled blood TCRbeta repertoires from subjects exposed to, actively infected with, or recovered from COVID-19. Nearly every sample came with metadata listing a de-identified subject ID, COVID-19 status, age in years and sex.

Study-wide findings and limitations: The amount of clinical and demographic metadata varied by source and participant and was provided uncurated.

The immunoSEQ Assay, a bias-controlled multiplex PCR, was used to amplify TCRbeta CDR3 regions from genomic DNA. As for the original processing: The number of nucleated cells in each sample was estimated by amplification of reference gene primers within the assay. Sequence reads were collapsed and filtered to measure the absolute abundance of every unique TCRbeta CDR3 rearrangement. For each sample, productive Simpson clonality was calculated by taking the square root of Simpson's diversity index across productive rearrangements. Drawn from immuneACCESS, this table holds only the in-frame rearrangements with V and J called that TCRdb kept. Clones are partly lost; checked studies trace under half to an unresolved V gene and leave the rest unexplained. The V and J calls and clone size were taken over from that table, and D and trimming were inferred from the DNA. A total of 130,000 or so clones appear in this sample, about 85% of them only once. The top ten clonotypes cover roughly 5.2% of the sample.

CDR3 length: 16 amino acids, cysteine to phenylalanine. The DNA shown is the 48-base CDR3, in frame from base 1. The junction shows trimming of 3 bases on V and 0 bases on J, plus 12 bases between the germline ends. CDR1 MNHNS and CDR2 SASEGT are derived from the germline V gene. A note on this clone: It has no known antigen specificity. Base qualities were left out, and no much larger clone turns up one base away.

One collaborating source in Seattle enrolled patients during active infection and followed them longitudinally through the course of disease. Whole blood was collected in K2EDTA tubes by collaborating institutions according to the institutions' own protocols. For TCRbeta analysis, collaborators shipped samples as frozen whole blood, isolated PBMCs, or DNA extracted from either of those sample types. The chain uses TRBV6-1 and TRBJ2-4, with TRBD1 perhaps the D gene, on 5 matching bases. The sequence was collected from a woman in her 70s with COVID-19, enrolled during active disease. Sequencing used peripheral blood. CDR3 region: CASSDGQTLAKNIQYF. Here is the DNA: TGTGCCAGCAGTGACGGACAAACCCTAGCCAAAAACATTCAGTACTTC.